This TCR beta chain was recovered during a study of control samples from healthy donors and cancer patients. The CDR3 consists of 16 residues. V was trimmed by 3 bases and J by 5 bases, leaving 20 bases between them. Per the germline V gene, CDR1 is SGHTA and CDR2 is FQGNSA. Method: immunoSEQ multiplex PCR; TCRdb's copy keeps in-frame clones and lacks some. Among approximately 120,000 clones listed, around 92% were seen once. Sequenced input: PBMCs. The receptor was derived from an older man with head and neck cancer. J is TRBJ2-7 and V is TRBV7-2, with TRBD2 as a possible D gene (6 bases). This chain's CDR3 is CASSLSRGLVMDEQYF. The CDR3 nucleotides read TGTGCCAGCAGCTTGAGTCGGGGACTCGTGATGGACGAGCAGTACTTC.